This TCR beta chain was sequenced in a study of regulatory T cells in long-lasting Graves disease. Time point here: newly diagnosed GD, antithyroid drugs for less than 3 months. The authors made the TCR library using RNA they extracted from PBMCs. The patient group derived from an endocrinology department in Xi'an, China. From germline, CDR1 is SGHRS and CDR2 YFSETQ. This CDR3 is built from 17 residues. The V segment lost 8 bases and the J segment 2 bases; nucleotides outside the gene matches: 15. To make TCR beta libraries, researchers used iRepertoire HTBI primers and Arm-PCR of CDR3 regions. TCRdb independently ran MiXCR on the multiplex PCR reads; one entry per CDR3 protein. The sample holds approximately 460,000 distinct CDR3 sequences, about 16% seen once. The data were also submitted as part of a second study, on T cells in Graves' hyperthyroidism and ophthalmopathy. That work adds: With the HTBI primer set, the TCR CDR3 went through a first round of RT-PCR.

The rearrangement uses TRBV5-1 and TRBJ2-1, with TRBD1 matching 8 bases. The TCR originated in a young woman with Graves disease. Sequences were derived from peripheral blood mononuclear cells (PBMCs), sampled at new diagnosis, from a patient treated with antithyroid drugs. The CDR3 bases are TGCGCCAGTAAAAAAGGGTCATACAGGGGGACCTACAATGAGCAGTTCTTC. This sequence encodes CASKKGSYRGTYNEQFF.